A selection of T cell receptor beta chains follows, all from one sample in a study of blood T cell repertoires in COVID-19. Libraries were prepared by immunoSEQ multiplex PCR; TCRdb keeps only in-frame clonotypes and omits some of them. The top ten clones hold around 12% of a sample with some 44,000 clones, 92% of them seen once. Sequenced: peripheral blood. These receptors were obtained from a human donor in a cohort sampled during active COVID-19. Both conserved end residues are part of each CDR3. D genes are given only for firm matches. Size tells how often a clone was seen (once, few, many) or the class of an expanded clone, and some rows leave it out.

CDR3nt,CDR3aa,d_gene,j_gene,abundance,v_gene
TGTGCCAGCAGCTTAGCGGCTAGCGGGGGGGCCCGAGAGACCCAGTACTTC,CASSLAASGGARETQYF,TRBD2,TRBJ2-5,.,TRBV7-2
TGTGCCTGGAGTCCACAGGGAAATCAGCCCCAGCATTTT,CAWSPQGNQPQHF,.,TRBJ1-5,.,TRBV30
TGTGCCAGCAGCCTCGGCGGCTCCCCCTCCTACGAGCAGTACTTC,CASSLGGSPSYEQYF,.,TRBJ2-7,once,TRBV9
TGTGCCAGCAGCCACGGGACTACACAAGAGACCCAGTACTTC,CASSHGTTQETQYF,TRBD2,TRBJ2-5,.,TRBV9
TGTGCCAGCAGCCCGAGGCCGGAAAGCTATGGCTACACCTTC,CASSPRPESYGYTF,.,TRBJ1-2,once,TRBV5-6
TGCGCCAGCAGCTTGGGTTGGGGGCAAGAGTCAGTCGATGAGCAGTTCTTC,CASSLGWGQESVDEQFF,.,TRBJ2-1,.,TRBV5-1
TGTGCCAGCAGCCTATTACAGGGAGGGGCGGGTGGCTACACCTTC,CASSLLQGGAGGYTF,.,TRBJ1-2,.,TRBV7-2
TGCGCCAGCCTTTTAAACGCGGGGTTCAATGAGCAGTTCTTC,CASLLNAGFNEQFF,.,TRBJ2-1,.,TRBV5-1
TGTGCCACCAGTGGCTACATAGCGGGAGGGGCAGATACGCAGTATTTT,CATSGYIAGGADTQYF,TRBD2,TRBJ2-3,.,TRBV24-1
TGTGCCACTACTCAGGGATTCTCTGGAAACACCATATATTTT,CATTQGFSGNTIYF,.,TRBJ1-3,.,TRBV6-6